This TCR beta chain was captured by sequencing in a study of cytomegalovirus exposure and HLA in healthy donors. Findings and limits, study-wide: Of the V segments, some could not be distinguished, including TRBV6-2 and TRBV6-3, and were excluded. In vitro, a few CMV-associated chains proved specific for CMV antigens.

Trimming removed 8 bases from V and 0 bases from J; junction bases left unmatched: 8. This CDR3 spans 16 amino acids. Germline V CDR1 and CDR2: MDHEN, SYDVKM. Details on this clone: The target antigen is unknown.

PCR primers comprised 60 Vbeta and 13 Jbeta primers. Data came from immunoSEQ multiplex PCR; TCRdb stores just in-frame clones and leaves some out. The sample table sets out about 210,000 clones. The sequence was obtained from a woman younger than 45 in good health and CMV-seropositive. The sequenced material came from PBMCs. The V and J genes are TRBV28 and TRBJ1-3; 9 positions agree with TRBD1. The CDR3 coding sequence is TGTGCCAGCTCCGGAGGGGACAGGGACTCTGGAAACACCATATATTTT. Translated, it gives CASSGGDRDSGNTIYF.